This T cell receptor (beta chain) was obtained from a study of technical replicates of blood from a handful of donors. The assay was immunoSEQ multiplex PCR, and TCRdb's table has in-frame clones only and misses some. The sample consists of tens of thousands of clones, 90% to 95% of them appearing once. This CDR3 region has 14 residues. V shed 4 bases and J shed 6 bases, with 15 bases lying between them. The germline V gene encodes CDR1 GTSNPN and CDR2 SVGIG (reference sequence). Material: T cells isolated from PBMCs. The TCR originated in a human donor in good health. This chain uses TRBV30 with TRBJ2-2, with TRBD1 as a possible D gene (7 bases). CDR3 nucleotide sequence: TGTGCCTGGACCCGCACCAGGGGGGCCGGGGAGCTGTTTTTT. This gives the protein CAWTRTRGAGELFF.